This TCR beta chain was recorded in a study of monozygotic twins with inflammatory bowel disease. Notes on the study in general: Among IBD patients, fewer clonotypes were shared with others than among healthy twins, especially with disease activity.

The CDR3 is made up of 15 amino acids. The germline V gene encodes CDR1 SGHRS and CDR2 YFSETQ. Points on this clonotype: The antigen remains undetermined.

Reprocessing the 5' RACE reads, TCRdb reports a single entry for every CDR3 protein and omits DNA. The sample has around 380,000 distinct CDR3 sequences; the top ten hold around 2.3%. Material: blood. This clonotype was obtained from a human donor with ulcerative colitis or Crohn's disease, or a healthy co-twin of an affected twin (not recorded which). The chain couples TRBV5-1 to TRBJ2-5. CDR3 protein: CASSFGHGNVETQYF.